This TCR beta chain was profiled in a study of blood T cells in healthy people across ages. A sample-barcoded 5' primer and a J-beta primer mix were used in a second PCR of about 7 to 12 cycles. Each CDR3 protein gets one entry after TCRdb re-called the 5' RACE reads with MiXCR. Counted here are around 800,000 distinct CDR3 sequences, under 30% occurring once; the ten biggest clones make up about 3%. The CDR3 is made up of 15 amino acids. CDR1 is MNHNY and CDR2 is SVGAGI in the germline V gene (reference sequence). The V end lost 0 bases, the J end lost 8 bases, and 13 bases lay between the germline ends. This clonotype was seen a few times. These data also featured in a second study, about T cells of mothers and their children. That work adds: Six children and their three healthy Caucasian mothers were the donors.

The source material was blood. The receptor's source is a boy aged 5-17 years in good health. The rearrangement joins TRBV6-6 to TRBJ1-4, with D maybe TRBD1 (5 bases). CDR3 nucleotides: TGTGCCAGCAGTTACTCGATGGGCAGGGAAGAAAAACTGTTTTTT. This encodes CASSYSMGREEKLFF.